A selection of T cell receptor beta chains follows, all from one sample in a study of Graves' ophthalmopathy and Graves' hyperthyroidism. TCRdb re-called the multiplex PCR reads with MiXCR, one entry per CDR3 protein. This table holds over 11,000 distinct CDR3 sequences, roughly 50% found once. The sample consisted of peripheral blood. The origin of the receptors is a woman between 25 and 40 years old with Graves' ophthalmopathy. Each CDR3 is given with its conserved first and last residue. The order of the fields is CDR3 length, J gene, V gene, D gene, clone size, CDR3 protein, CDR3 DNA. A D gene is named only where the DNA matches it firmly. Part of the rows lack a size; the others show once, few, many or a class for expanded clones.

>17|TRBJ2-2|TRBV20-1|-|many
CSAPQPVLGGNTGELFF
TGCAGTGCTCCCCAACCGGTGCTAGGGGGGAACACCGGGGAGCTGTTTTTT
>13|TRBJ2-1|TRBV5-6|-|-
CASSTGSYNEQFF
TGTGCCAGCAGTACCGGATCGTACAATGAGCAGTTCTTC
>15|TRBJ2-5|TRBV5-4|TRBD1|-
CASSWRQGATKTQYF
TGTGCCAGCAGCTGGAGACAGGGGGCGACGAAGACCCAGTACTTC
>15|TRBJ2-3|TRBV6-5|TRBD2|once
CASSGSSGSTDTQYF
TGTGCCAGCAGCGGCTCTAGCGGTAGCACAGATACGCAGTATTTT
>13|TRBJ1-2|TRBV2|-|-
CASSDGGNYGYTF
TGTGCCAGCAGTGACGGGGGAAACTATGGCTACACCTTC
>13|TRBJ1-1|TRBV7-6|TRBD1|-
CASSSDRGNEAFF
TGTGCCAGCAGCTCGGACAGGGGGAATGAAGCTTTCTTT
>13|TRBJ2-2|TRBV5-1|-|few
CASSLVDTGELFF
TGCGCCAGCAGCTTAGTGGACACCGGGGAGCTGTTTTTT
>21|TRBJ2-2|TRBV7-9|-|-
CASSLVIGVASDNKNTGELFF
TGTGCCAGCAGCTTAGTGATAGGGGTGGCTAGTGACAATAAGAACACCGGGGAGCTGTTTTTT
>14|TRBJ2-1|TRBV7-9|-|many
CASSLGQLNNEQFF
TGTGCCAGCAGCTTAGGGCAGCTGAACAATGAGCAGTTCTTC
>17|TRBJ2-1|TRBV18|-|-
CASSPLIPAFSYNEQFF
TGTGCCAGCTCACCACTCATTCCAGCTTTCTCCTACAATGAGCAGTTCTTC
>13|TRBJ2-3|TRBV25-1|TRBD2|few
CASGGRDTDTQYF
TGTGCCAGCGGCGGGAGGGACACAGATACGCAGTATTTT
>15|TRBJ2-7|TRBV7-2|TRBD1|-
CASSPAPGQTYEQYF
TGTGCCAGCAGTCCCGCTCCGGGACAGACCTACGAGCAGTACTTC
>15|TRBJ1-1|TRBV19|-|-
CASSITPGQGTEAFF
TGTGCCAGTAGTATTACGCCGGGCCAAGGGACTGAAGCTTTCTTT
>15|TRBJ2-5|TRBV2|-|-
CASSREQGRVETQYF
TGTGCCAGCAGCAGAGAACAGGGAAGGGTAGAGACCCAGTACTTC
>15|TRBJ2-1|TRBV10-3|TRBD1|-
CAISDREQGTNEQFF
TGTGCCATCAGTGATAGAGAACAGGGGACCAATGAGCAGTTCTTC
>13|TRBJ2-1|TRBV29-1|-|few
CSVGGSRLNEQFF
TGCAGCGTTGGTGGGAGTCGATTAAATGAGCAGTTCTTC
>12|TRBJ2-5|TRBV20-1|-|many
CSASGDQETQYF
TGCAGTGCCTCAGGGGACCAGGAGACCCAGTACTTC
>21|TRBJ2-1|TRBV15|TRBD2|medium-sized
CATSRDRASGRRRNSYNEQFF
TGTGCCACCAGCAGAGATCGGGCTAGCGGGAGACGGAGGAACTCCTACAATGAGCAGTTCTTC
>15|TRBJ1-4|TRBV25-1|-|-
CASSETPATNEKLFF
TGTGCCAGCAGTGAAACTCCCGCAACTAATGAAAAACTGTTTTTT
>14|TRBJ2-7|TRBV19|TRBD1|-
CASSIGTGEYEQYF
TGTGCCAGTAGTATAGGTACAGGGGAATACGAGCAGTACTTC
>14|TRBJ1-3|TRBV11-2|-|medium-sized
CASSQLSSGNTIYF
TGTGCCAGCAGCCAATTATCTTCTGGAAACACCATATATTTT
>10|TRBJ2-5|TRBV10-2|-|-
CASGIETQYF
TGCGCCAGCGGAATAGAGACCCAGTACTTC
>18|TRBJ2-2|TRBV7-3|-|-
CASSSRTSGSFGAGELFF
-
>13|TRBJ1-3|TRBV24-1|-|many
CATGTGSGNTIYF
TGTGCCACAGGGACTGGTTCTGGAAACACCATATATTTT
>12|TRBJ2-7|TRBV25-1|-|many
CARKPGTYEQYF
TGTGCCAGGAAACCAGGGACCTACGAGCAGTACTTC
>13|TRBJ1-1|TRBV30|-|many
CAWSSGGRPASFF
TGTGCCTGGAGTTCCGGGGGCCGTCCCGCTTCTTTCTTT
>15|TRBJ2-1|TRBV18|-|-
CASSPPLASDNEQFF
TGTGCCAGCTCACCGCCGCTAGCAAGCGACAATGAGCAGTTCTTC
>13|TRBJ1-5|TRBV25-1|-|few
CASSVQGEQPQHF
TGTGCCAGCAGTGTCCAGGGAGAACAGCCCCAGCATTTT
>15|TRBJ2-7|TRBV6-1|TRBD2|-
CASSGTSGVSYEQYF
TGTGCCAGCAGCGGGACTAGCGGAGTCTCCTACGAGCAGTACTTC
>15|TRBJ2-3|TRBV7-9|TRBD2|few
CASLTSGRGTDTQYF
TGTGCCTCCCTCACGAGCGGGAGAGGCACAGATACGCAGTATTTT
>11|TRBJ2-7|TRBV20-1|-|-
CSATTGTEQYF
TGCAGTGCTACAACCGGGACCGAGCAGTACTTC
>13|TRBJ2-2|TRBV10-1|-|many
CASSASAAGELFF
TGCGCCAGCAGCGCGTCAGCGGCCGGGGAGCTGTTTTTT
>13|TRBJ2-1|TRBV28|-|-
CASSLSVGNEQFF
TGTGCCAGCAGTTTATCCGTGGGTAATGAGCAGTTCTTC
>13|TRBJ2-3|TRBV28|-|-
CASSLDDTDTQYF
TGTGCCAGCAGTTTAGACGACACAGATACGCAGTATTTT
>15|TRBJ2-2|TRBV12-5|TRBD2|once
CASAVAGGVSGELFF
TGTGCTAGTGCGGTAGCGGGAGGGGTTTCCGGGGAGCTGTTTTTT
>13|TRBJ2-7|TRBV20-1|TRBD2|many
CSARAGGTYEQYF
TGCAGTGCAAGAGCGGGAGGCACCTACGAGCAGTACTTC
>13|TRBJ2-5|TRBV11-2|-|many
CASSLVSVETQYF
TGTGCCAGCAGCTTAGTATCCGTGGAGACCCAGTACTTC
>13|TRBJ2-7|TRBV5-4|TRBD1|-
CASSKTGVGEQYF
TGTGCCAGCAGTAAGACAGGGGTAGGGGAGCAGTACTTC
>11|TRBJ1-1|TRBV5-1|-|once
CASMVGTEAFF
TGCGCCAGCATGGTGGGAACTGAAGCTTTCTTT
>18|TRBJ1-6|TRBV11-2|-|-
CASSLSGLQDRHNSPLHF
TGTGCCAGCAGCTTATCAGGGTTACAGGACAGACATAATTCACCCCTCCACTTT